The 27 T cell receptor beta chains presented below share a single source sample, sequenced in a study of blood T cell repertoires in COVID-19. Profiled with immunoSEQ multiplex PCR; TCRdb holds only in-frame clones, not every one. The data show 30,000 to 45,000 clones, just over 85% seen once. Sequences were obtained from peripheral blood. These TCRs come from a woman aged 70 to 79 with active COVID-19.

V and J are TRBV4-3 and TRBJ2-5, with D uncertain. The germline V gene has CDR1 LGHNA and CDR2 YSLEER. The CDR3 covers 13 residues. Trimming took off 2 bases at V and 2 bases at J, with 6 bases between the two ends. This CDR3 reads CASSQNEQETQYF. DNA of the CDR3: TGCGCCAGCAGCCAAAATGAGCAAGAGACCCAGTACTTC.

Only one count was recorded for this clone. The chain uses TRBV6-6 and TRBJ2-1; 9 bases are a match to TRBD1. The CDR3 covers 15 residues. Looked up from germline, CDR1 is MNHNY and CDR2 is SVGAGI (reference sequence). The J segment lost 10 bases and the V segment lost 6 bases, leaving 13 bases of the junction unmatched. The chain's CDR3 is CASRNRDREIREQFF. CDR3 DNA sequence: TGTGCCAGCAGAAACCGGGACAGGGAGATTAGGGAGCAGTTCTTC.

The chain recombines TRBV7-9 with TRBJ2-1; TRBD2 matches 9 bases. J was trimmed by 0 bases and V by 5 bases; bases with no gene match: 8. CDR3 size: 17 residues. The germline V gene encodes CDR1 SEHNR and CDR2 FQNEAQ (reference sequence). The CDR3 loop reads CASSLLAGAPSYNEQFF. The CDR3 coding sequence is TGTGCCAGCAGCCTATTAGCGGGGGCCCCCTCCTACAATGAGCAGTTCTTC.

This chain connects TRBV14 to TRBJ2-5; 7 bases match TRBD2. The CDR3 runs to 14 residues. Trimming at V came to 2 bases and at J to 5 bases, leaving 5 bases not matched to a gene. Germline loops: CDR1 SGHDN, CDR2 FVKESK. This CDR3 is CASSQNYGGETQYF. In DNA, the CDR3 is TGTGCCAGCAGCCAAAATTACGGGGGGGAGACCCAGTACTTC.

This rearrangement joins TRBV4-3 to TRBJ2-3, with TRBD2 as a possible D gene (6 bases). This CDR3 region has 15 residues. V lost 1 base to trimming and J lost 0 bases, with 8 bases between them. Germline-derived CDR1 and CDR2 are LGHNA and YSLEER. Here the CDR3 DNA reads TGCGCCAGCAGCCAAGGGGGGACTAGCACAGATACGCAGTATTTT. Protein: CASSQGGTSTDTQYF.

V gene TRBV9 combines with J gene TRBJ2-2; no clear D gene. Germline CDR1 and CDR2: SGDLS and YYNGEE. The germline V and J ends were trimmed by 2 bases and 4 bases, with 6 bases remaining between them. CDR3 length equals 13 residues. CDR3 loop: CASSVASTGELFF. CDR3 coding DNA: TGTGCCAGCAGCGTCGCGAGCACCGGGGAGCTGTTTTTT.

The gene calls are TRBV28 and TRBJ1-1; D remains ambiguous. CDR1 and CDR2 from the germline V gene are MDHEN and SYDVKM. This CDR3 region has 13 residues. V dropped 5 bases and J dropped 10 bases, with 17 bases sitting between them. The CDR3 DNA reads TGTGCCAGCAGTCTAACGATACCCAGGATAGCTTTCTTT. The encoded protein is CASSLTIPRIAFF. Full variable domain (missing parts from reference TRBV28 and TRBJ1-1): DVKVTQSSRYLVKRTGEKVFLECVQDMDHENMFWYRQDPGLGLRLIYFSYDVKMKEKGDIPEGYSVSREKKERFSLILESASTNQTSMYLCASSLTIPRIAFFGQGTRLTVV.

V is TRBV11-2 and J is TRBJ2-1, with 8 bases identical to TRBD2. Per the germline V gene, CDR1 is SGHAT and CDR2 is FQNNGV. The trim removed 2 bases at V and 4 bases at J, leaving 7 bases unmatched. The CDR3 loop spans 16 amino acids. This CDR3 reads CASSLTTSGRYNEQFF. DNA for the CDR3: TGTGCCAGCAGCTTAACAACTAGCGGACGTTACAATGAGCAGTTCTTC.

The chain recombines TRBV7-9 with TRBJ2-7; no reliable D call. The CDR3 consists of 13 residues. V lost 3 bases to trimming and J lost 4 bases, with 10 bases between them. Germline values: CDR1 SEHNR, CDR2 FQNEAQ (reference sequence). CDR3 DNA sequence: TGTGCCAGCAGCTTCCCCGGTTGGTACGAGCAGTACTTC. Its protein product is CASSFPGWYEQYF. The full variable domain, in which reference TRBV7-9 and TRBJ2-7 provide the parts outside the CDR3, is DTGVSQNPRHKITKRGQNVTFRCDPISEHNRLYWYRQTLGQGPEFLTYFQNEAQLEKSRLLSDRFSAERPKGSFSTLEIQRTEQGDSAMYLCASSFPGWYEQYFGPGTRLTVT.

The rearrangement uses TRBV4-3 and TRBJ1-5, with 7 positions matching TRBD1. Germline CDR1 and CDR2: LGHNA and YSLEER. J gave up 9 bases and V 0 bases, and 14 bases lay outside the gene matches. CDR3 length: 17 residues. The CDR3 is CASSQEKAGGTGWPQHF. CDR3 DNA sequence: TGCGCCAGCAGCCAAGAAAAGGCAGGGGGTACGGGTTGGCCCCAGCATTTT.

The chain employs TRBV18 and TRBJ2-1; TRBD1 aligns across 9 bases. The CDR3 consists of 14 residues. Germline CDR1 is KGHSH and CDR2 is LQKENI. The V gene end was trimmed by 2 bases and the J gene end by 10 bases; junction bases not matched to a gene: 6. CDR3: CASSPGTGQSEQFF. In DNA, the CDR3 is TGTGCCAGCTCACCAGGGACAGGGCAGTCGGAGCAGTTCTTC.

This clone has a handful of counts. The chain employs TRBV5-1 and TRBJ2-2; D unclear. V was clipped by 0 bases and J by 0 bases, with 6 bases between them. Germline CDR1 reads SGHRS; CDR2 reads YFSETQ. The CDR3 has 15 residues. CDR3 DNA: TGCGCCAGCAGCTTGGACCTACCGAACACCGGGGAGCTGTTTTTT. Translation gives CASSLDLPNTGELFF.

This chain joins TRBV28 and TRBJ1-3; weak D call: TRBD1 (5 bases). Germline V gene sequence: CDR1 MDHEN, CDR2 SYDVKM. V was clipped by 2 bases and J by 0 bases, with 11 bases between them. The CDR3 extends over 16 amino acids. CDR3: CASSLIREYSGNTIYF. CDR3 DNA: TGTGCCAGCAGTTTAATCAGGGAATACTCTGGAAACACCATATATTTT.

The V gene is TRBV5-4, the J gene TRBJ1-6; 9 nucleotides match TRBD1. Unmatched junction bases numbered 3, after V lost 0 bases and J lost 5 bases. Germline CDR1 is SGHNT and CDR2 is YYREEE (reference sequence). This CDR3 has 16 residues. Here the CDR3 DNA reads TGTGCCAGCAGCTTGGAAGGGGACAGGGATAATTCACCCCTCCACTTT. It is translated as CASSLEGDRDNSPLHF.

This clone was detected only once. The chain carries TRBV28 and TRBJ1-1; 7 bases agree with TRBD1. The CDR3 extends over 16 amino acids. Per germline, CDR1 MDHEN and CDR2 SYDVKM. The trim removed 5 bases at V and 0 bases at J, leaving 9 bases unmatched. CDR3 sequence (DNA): TGTGCCAGCAGTCTTGAGACAGGGTATATGAACACTGAAGCTTTCTTT. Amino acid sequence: CASSLETGYMNTEAFF.

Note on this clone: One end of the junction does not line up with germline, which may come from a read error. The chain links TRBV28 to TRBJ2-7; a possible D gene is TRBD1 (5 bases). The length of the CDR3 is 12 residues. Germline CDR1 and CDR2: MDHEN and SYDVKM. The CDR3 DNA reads TGTGCCAGCAGTTTATTGGAGACAGCAACGCACTTC. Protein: CASSLLETATHF.

This CDR3 reads CAVQGALGNQPQHF. DNA for the CDR3: TGTGCCGTACAGGGGGCGTTAGGCAATCAGCCCCAGCATTTT. The V gene is TRBV7-9, the J gene TRBJ1-5; 9 bases are a match to TRBD1. This CDR3 has 14 amino acids. Germline V gives CDR1 SEHNR, CDR2 FQNEAQ (reference sequence). Losses at the gene ends were 11 bases for V and 2 bases for J; bases not matched to a gene: 7.

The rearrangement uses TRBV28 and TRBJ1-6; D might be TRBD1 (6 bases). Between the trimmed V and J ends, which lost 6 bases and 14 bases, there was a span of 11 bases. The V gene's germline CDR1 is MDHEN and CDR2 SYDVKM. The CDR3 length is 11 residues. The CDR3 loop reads CASRGAGTLHF. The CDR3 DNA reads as TGTGCCAGCAGGGGGGCAGGGACCCTCCACTTT.

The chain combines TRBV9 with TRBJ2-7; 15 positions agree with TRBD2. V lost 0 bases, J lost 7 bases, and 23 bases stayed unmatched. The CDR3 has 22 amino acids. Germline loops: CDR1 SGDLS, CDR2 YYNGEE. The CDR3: CASSVELGGTGTSGGPPGEQYF. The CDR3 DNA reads TGTGCCAGCAGCGTAGAGCTAGGAGGAACCGGGACTAGCGGGGGGCCCCCCGGGGAGCAGTACTTC.

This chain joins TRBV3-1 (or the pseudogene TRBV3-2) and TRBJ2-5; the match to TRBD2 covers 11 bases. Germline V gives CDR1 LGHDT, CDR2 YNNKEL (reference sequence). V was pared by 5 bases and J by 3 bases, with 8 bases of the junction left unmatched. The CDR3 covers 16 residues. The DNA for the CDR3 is TGTGCCAGCAGCGGCGGTAGCGGGGGGGCCGAAGAGACCCAGTACTTC. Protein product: CASSGGSGGAEETQYF.

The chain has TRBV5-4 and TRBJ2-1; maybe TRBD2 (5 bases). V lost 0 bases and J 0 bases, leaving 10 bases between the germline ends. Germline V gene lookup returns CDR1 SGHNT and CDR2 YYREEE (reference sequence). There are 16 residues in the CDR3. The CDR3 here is CASSLGIGVSYNEQFF. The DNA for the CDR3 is TGTGCCAGCAGCTTGGGGATCGGGGTCTCCTACAATGAGCAGTTCTTC. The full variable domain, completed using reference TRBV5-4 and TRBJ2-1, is ETGVTQSPTHLIKTRGQQVTLRCSSQSGHNTVSWYQQALGQGPQFIFQYYREEENGRGNFPPRFSGLQFPNYSSELNVNALELDDSALYLCASSLGIGVSYNEQFFGPGTRLTVL.

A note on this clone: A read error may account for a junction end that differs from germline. CDR3 in DNA: TGTGCCAGCAGCCTGGAGGGTTTAGTCTTC. It codes for CASSLEGLVF. The V call is TRBV3-1 (or the pseudogene TRBV3-2), the J call TRBJ1-2; D gene unclear. Germline values: CDR1 LGHDT, CDR2 YNNKEL (reference sequence). The CDR3 runs to 10 residues.

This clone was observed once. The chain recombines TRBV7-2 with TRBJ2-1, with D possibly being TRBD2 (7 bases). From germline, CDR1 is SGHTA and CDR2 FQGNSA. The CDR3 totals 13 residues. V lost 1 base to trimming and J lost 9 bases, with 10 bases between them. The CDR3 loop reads CASSLEGGREQFF. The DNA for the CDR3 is TGTGCCAGCAGCTTAGAGGGGGGGCGTGAGCAGTTCTTC.

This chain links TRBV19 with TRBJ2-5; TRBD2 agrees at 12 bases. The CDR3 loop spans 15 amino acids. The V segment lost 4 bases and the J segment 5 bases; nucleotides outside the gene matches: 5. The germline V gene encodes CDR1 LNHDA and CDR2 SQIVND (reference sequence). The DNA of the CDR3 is TGTGCCAGTAGTAAGACTAGCGGGGGTGGGGAGACCCAGTACTTC. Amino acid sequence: CASSKTSGGGETQYF.

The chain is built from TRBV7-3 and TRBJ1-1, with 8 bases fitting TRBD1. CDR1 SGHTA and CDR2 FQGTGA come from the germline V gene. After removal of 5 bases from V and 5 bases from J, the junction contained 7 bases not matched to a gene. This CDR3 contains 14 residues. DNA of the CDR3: TGTGCCAGCAGCCCAGGGGGCCAGGGGACTGAAGCTTTCTTT. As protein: CASSPGGQGTEAFF. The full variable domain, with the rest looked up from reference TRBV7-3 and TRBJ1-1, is GAGVSQTPSNKVTEKGKYVELRCDPISGHTALYWYRQSLGQGPEFLIYFQGTGAADDSGLPNDRFFAVRPEGSVSTLKIQRTERGDSAVYLCASSPGGQGTEAFFGQGTRLTVV.

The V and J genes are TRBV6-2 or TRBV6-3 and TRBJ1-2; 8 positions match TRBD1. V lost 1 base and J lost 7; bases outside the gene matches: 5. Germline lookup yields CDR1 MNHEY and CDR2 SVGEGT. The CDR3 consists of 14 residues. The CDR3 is CASSYFDRGVGYTF. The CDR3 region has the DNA TGTGCCAGCAGTTACTTCGACAGGGGCGTTGGCTACACCTTC.

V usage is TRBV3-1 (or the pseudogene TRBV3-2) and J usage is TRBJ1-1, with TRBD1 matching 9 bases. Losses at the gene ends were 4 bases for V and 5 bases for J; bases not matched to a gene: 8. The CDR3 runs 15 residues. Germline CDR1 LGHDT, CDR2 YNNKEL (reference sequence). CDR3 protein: CASSPTQGAGTEAFF. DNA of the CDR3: TGTGCCAGCAGCCCGACACAGGGGGCAGGAACTGAAGCTTTCTTT.